The clone carrying this TCR beta chain was observed many times. These data originate in a study of human T cells and chemical hapten exposure. Whole-study context: Small pooled library volume differences chiefly drove per-sample TCR yield variation.

Germline CDR1 MGHRA, CDR2 YSYEKL. This CDR3 comprises 15 residues. V lost 6 bases and J 1 base, leaving 12 bases between the germline ends. TCRdb redid the calling of the RACE reads with MiXCR, one entry per CDR3 protein. The sample lists 150,000 to 200,000 distinct CDR3 sequences, roughly 15% occurring once. Time point noted: patch test 1, 2 weeks after DPC sensitization. Treatment reported: therapeutic diphenylcyclopropenone sensitization with weekly scalp DPC. The sequencing used whole blood, collected in connection with sensitization to the hapten diphenylcyclopropenone (DPC). The J gene is TRBJ2-2, the V gene TRBV4-1; D is uncertain. The sequence was collected from a woman aged 25 to 45 with alopecia areata. Some clones in this sample may be carry-over from other donors' samples. In DNA form, the CDR3 reads TGCGCCAGCAGTATGGCGTCCAAGAACACCGGGGAGCTGTTTTTT. It yields the protein CASSMASKNTGELFF.